This T cell receptor beta chain emerged from a study of vaccination effects on CD4 cells after COVID-19. Background on the study: A couple of convalescent patients gave samples 16 days and one week before vaccination. General observations from the study: The study got few convalescent patients and did not collect any early post-infection timepoints. Marked clonal contraction of both clone types appeared late after vaccination.

Following a roughly 10-day culture, CD4+ T cells were purified. V gave up 3 bases and J gave up 4 bases, with 6 bases separating them. The germline gives CDR1 GTSNPN, CDR2 SVGIG (reference sequence). The CDR3 loop spans 11 amino acids. This table comes from immunoSEQ multiplex PCR, and its TCRdb copy is limited to in-frame clones, with some not included. The data show 45,000 or so clones, 75% to 80% seen once. This clone was seen only a few times. Its antigen remains unidentified. The chain links TRBV30 to TRBJ1-2; D is uncertain. The source is a human donor who had a prior SARS-CoV-2 infection. This sample comprised CD4+ T cells from PBMCs cultured without peptide, obtained before COVID-19 vaccination. This CDR3 reads CAWRAGYGYTF. CDR3 in DNA: TGTGCCTGGAGAGCGGGCTATGGCTACACCTTC.